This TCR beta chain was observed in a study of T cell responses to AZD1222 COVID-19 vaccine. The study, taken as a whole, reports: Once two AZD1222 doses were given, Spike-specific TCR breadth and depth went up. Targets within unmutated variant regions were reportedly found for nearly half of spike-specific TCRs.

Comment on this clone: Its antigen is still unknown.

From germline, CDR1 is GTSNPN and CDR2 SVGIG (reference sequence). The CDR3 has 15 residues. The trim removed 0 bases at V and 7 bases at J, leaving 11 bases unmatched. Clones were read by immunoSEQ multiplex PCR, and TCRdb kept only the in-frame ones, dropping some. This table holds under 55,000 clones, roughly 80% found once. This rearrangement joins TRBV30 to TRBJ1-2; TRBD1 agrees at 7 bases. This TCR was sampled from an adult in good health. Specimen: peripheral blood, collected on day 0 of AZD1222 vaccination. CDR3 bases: TGTGCCTGGAGTGTACAACAGGGGATTAGGAGTGGCTACACCTTC. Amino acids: CAWSVQQGIRSGYTF.